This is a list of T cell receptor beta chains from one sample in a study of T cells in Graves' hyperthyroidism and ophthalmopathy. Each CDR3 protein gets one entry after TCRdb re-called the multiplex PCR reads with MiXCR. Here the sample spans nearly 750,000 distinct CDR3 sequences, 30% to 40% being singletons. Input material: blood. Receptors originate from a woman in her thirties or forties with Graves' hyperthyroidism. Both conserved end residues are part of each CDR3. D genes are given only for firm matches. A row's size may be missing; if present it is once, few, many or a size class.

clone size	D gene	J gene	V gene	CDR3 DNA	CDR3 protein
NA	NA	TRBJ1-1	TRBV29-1	TGCAGCGTTCAGGCTACTGAAGCTTTCTTT	CSVQATEAFF
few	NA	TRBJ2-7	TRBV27	TGTGCCAGCAGTTTTAGCGCTCTAGCGAGGACCTACGAGCAGTACTTC	CASSFSALARTYEQYF
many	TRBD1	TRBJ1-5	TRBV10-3	TGTGCCATCAGTGAGTCCAGGGGGCCCCAGGGTCAGCCCCAGCATTTT	CAISESRGPQGQPQHF
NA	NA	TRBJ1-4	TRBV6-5	TGTGCCAGCGAGGGCGCGGGGGGCGCCCCTGAAAAACTGTTTTTT	CASEGAGGAPEKLFF
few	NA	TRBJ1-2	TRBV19	TGTGCCAGTAACGGTGCCGGCTACACCTTC	CASNGAGYTF
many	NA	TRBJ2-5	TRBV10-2	TGCGCCAGCAGTGAGTCGTCAGGGGGGGAGACCCAGTACTTC	CASSESSGGETQYF
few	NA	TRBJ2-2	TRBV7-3	TGTGCCAGCAGCTCCCGGGACGGATCCACCTACGGGGAGCTGTTTTTT	CASSSRDGSTYGELFF
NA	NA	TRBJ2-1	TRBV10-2	TGCGCCAGCATGGGGGCCCGGGAGCAGTTCTTC	CASMGAREQFF
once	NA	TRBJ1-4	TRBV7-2	TGTGCCAGCGGCTTACTTGCAACTAATGAAAAACTGTTTTTT	CASGLLATNEKLFF
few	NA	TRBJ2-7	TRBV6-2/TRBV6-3	TGTGCCAGCAGTTACTTAGCAGGGCCTGGCGAGCAGTACTTC	CASSYLAGPGEQYF
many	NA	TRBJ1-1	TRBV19	TGTGCCAGTAGTCTATGGGTTCGGGACACTGAAGCTTTCTTT	CASSLWVRDTEAFF
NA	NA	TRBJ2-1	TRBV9	TGTGCCAGCAGCGTAGGAGGAGGGGTCTACAATGAGCAGTTCTTC	CASSVGGGVYNEQFF
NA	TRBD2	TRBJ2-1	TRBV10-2	TGCGCCAGCAGTGAGACGACTAGCGGGAGTTCCTACAATGAGCAGTTCTTC	CASSETTSGSSYNEQFF
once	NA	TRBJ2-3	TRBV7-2	TGTGCCAGCAGCTTTCTAATCCCCCCACCCTTTACGCAGTATTTT	CASSFLIPPPFTQYF
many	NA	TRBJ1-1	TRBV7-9	TGTGCCAGCAGAAACGGGGCGAACACTGAAGCTTTCTTT	CASRNGANTEAFF
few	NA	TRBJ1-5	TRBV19	TGTGCCAGTAGTACACCGTACGGTTGGAGAAATCAGCCCCAGCATTTT	CASSTPYGWRNQPQHF
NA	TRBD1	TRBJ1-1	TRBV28	TGTGCCAGCAGTTTACCGCGGACAGGGGTGTCTTTCTTT	CASSLPRTGVSFF
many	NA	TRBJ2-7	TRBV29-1	TGCAGCGTTGCGAGGGTTTTTTCCTACGAGCAGTACTTC	CSVARVFSYEQYF
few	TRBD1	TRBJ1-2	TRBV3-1	TGTGCCAGCAGCCGAACAGGGGTCTCAATCGGCTACACCTTC	CASSRTGVSIGYTF
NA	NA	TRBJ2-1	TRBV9	TGTGCCAGCAGCGACAGGGCGACTAATGAGCAGTTCTTC	CASSDRATNEQFF
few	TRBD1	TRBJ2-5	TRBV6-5	TGTGCCAGCAACACCTGGACAGGAGAGACCCAGTACTTC	CASNTWTGETQYF
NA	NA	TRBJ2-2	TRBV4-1	TGCGCCAGCAGCCAACCGCCCCCCGGCACCGGGGAGCTGTTTTTT	CASSQPPPGTGELFF
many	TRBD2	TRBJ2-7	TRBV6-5	TGTGCCAGCAGTTACGGGCTAGCGGGAAACGAGCAGTACTTC	CASSYGLAGNEQYF
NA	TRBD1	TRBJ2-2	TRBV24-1	TGTGCCAGCAGTTTATCGGACAGGGGGTTCACCGGGGAGCTGTTTTTT	CASSLSDRGFTGELFF
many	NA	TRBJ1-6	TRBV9	TGTGCCAGCAGCGTAGGCGTCACAGGTAGTAATTCACCCCTCCACTTT	CASSVGVTGSNSPLHF
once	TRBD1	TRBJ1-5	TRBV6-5	TGTGCCAGCAGTTGGCGAGGAGGGGGCGGTCAGCCCCAGCATTTT	CASSWRGGGGQPQHF
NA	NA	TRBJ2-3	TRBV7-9	TGTGCCAGCAGCTTGCCAGGGCTAGATACGCAGTATTTT	CASSLPGLDTQYF
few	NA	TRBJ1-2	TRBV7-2	TGTGCCAGCAGCTTAGGGGTCTTCTATGGCTACACCTTC	CASSLGVFYGYTF
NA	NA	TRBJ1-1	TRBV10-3	TGTGCCAGCAGACCGGGGCCGAACACTGAAGCTTTCTTT	CASRPGPNTEAFF
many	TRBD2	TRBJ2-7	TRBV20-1	TGCAGTGCTACTTTGGCTAGCGGGGGCCCTAGGAACGAGCAGTACTTC	CSATLASGGPRNEQYF
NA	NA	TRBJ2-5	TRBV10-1	TGCGCCAGCAGTGAGTCTAGGCAGGGAGCCTACCAAGAGACCCAGTACTTC	CASSESRQGAYQETQYF
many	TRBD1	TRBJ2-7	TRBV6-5	TGTGCCAGCCGCGGAAGACAGGGGGCCCACGAGCAGTACTTC	CASRGRQGAHEQYF
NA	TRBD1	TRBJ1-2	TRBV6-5	TGTGCCAGCAGTTACATCGGACAGGGAGGAGTAGGCTACACCTTC	CASSYIGQGGVGYTF
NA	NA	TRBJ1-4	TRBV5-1	TGCGCCAGCAGTTTTGGACTGGGGAGCTCTGAAAAACTGTTTTTT	CASSFGLGSSEKLFF
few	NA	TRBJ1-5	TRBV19	TGTGCCAGTAGTAGGGGGAGGGGCTCGGAGCCCCAGCATTTT	CASSRGRGSEPQHF
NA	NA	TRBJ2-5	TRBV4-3	TGCGCCAGCAGCCAAGATTGGGTTGGGGAGACCCAGTACTTC	CASSQDWVGETQYF
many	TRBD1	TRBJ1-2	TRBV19	TGTGCCAGTAGTGCCCCGGGACAGGGAAATGGCTACACCTTC	CASSAPGQGNGYTF